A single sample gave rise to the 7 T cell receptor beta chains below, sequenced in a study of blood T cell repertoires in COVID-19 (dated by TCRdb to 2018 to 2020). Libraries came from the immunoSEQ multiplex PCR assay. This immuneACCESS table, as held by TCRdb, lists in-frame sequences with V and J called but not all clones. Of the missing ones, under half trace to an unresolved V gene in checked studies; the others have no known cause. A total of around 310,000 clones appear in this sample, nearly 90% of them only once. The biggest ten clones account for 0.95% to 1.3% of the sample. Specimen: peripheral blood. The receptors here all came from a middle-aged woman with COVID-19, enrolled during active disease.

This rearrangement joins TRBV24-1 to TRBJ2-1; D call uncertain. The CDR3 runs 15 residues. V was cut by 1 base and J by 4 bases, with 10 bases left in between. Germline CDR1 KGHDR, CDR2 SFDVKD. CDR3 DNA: TGTGCCACCAGTGATTTCACGGAGAGTTACAATGAGCAGTTCTTC. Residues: CATSDFTESYNEQFF.

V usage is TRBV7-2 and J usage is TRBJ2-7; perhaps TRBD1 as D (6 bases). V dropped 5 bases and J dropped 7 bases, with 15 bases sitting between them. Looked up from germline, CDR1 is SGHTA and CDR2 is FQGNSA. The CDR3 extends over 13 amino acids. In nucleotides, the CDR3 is TGTGCCAGCAGCCCCTCGACAGGATGGGAGCAGTACTTC. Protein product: CASSPSTGWEQYF.

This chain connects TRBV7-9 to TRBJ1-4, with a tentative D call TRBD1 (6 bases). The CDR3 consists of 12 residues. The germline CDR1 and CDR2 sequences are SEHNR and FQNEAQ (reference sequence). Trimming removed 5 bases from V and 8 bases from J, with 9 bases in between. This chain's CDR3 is CASSPQGEKLFF. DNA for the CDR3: TGTGCCAGCAGCCCACAGGGCGAAAAACTGTTTTTT.

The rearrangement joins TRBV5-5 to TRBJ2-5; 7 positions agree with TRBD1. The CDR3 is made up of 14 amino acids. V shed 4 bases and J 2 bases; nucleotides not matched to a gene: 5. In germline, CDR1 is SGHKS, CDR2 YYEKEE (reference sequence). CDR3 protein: CASSLTGLQETQYF. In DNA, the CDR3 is TGTGCCAGCAGCCTGACAGGGTTACAAGAGACCCAGTACTTC. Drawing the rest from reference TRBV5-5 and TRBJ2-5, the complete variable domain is DAGVTQSPTHLIKTRGQQVTLRCSPISGHKSVSWYQQVLGQGPQFIFQYYEKEERGRGNFPDRFSARQFPNYSSELNVNALLLGDSALYLCASSLTGLQETQYFGPGTRLLVL.

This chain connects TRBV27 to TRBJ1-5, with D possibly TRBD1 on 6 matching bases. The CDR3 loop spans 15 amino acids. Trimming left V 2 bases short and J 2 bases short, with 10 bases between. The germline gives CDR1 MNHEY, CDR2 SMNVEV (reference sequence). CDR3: CASSLTQGGNQPQHF. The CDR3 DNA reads TGTGCCAGCAGTTTAACACAGGGCGGCAATCAGCCCCAGCATTTT.

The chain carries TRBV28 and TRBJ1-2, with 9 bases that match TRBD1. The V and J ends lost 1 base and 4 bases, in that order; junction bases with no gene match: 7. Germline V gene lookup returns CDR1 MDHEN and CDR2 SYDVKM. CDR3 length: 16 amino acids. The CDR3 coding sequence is TGTGCCAGCAGTTTATTGGCTGGGACAGGGATCTATGGCTACACCTTC. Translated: CASSLLAGTGIYGYTF.

CDR3 nucleotide sequence: TGTGCCAGCAGACGGGACAGGCCATCGGACACTGAAGCTTTCTTT. Encoded protein: CASRRDRPSDTEAFF. The rearrangement joins TRBV2 to TRBJ1-1; 8 positions match TRBD1. Unmatched junction bases numbered 9, after V lost 6 bases and J lost 3 bases. Per the germline V gene, CDR1 is SNHLY and CDR2 is FYNNEI. This CDR3 has 15 residues.